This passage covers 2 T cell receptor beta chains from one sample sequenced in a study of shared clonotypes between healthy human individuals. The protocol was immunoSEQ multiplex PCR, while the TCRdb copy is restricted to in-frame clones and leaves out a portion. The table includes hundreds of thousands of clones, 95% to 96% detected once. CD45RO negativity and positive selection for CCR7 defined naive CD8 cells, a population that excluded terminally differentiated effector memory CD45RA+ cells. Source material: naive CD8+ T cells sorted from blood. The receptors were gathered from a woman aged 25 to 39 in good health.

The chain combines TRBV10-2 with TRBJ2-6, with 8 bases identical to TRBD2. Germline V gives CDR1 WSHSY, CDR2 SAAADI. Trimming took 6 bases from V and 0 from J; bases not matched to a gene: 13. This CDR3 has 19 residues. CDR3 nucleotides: TGCGCCAGCAGGGGACTAGGGATGAGAGGTCTCTCTGGGGCCAACGTCCTGACTTTC. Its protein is CASRGLGMRGLSGANVLTF.

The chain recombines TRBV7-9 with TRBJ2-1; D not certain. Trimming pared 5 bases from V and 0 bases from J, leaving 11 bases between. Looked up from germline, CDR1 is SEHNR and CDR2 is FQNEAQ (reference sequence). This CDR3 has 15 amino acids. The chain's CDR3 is CASSPPHSSYNEQFF. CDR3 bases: TGTGCCAGCAGCCCCCCCCATAGCTCCTACAATGAGCAGTTCTTC.